This T cell receptor (beta chain) was recorded in a study of CD8 T cells in Susac syndrome. The CDR3 spans 14 residues. Looked up from germline, CDR1 is LNHDA and CDR2 is SQIVND (reference sequence). V lost 6 bases to trimming and J lost 7 bases; unmatched junction nucleotides: 8. Sequencing targeted TCR beta in T cells from blood (CD8+ and CD4+). The patients serving as multiple sclerosis controls were treatment-naive. They had stable or active relapsing-remitting disease and fulfilled revised McDonald criteria. Negative isolation was applied to CD8+ and CD4+ T cells, and FACS enrichment was applied to TEMRA cells. RNA amounts of roughly 0.45 to 1 ug underwent reverse transcription with random hexamers. Amplification of TCR beta CDR3 used immunoSEQ multiplex PCR across 54 Vbeta and 13 Jbeta. TCRdb redid the calling of the immunoSEQ multiplex PCR reads with MiXCR, one entry per CDR3 protein. The table records about 130,000 distinct CDR3 sequences, approximately 93% of them present only once.

This chain links TRBV19 with TRBJ2-3; 9 bases agree with TRBD1. What was sequenced was CD8+ T cells from PBMCs. The receptor was derived from a human donor with multiple sclerosis. CDR3 sequence: CASRSGQGENTQYF. The CDR3 region has the DNA TGTGCCAGTAGATCGGGACAGGGAGAGAATACGCAGTATTTT.